Each of the 21 T cell receptor beta chains below was sequenced from the same sample in a study of shared T cell receptors in the human thymus. Clones were read by immunoSEQ multiplex PCR, and TCRdb kept only the in-frame ones, dropping some. The table shows just under 550,000 clones, with approximately 78% occurring only once. These sequences were also reported in another study, on human thymus T cells.

The sample comprised thymocytes. These receptor sequences come from a boy younger than two with a congenital heart defect.

The chain carries TRBV6-6 and TRBJ2-5, with 10 bases that match TRBD2. The CDR3 spans 16 residues. Germline assignment: CDR1 MNHNY and CDR2 SVGAGI (reference sequence). V lost 4 bases, J lost 3 bases, and 8 bases stayed unmatched. CDR3 sequence reads: CASSLPSGRGKETQYF. In DNA, the CDR3 is TGTGCCAGCAGTTTACCTAGCGGGAGAGGCAAAGAGACCCAGTACTTC.

J is TRBJ2-1 and V is TRBV19; D possibly corresponds to TRBD2 (6 bases). This CDR3 is built from 15 residues. Between the trimmed V and J ends, which lost 6 bases and 0 bases, there was a span of 12 bases. Germline values: CDR1 LNHDA, CDR2 SQIVND (reference sequence). This CDR3 reads CASSPGLSSYNEQFF. The CDR3 DNA sequence: TGTGCCAGTAGCCCGGGACTCAGCTCCTACAATGAGCAGTTCTTC.

A few counts support this clone. The chain carries TRBV27 and TRBJ2-1; possible D gene TRBD1, 6 bases. From germline, CDR1 is MNHEY and CDR2 SMNVEV (reference sequence). The V end was cut by 5 bases, the J end by 0 bases, with 8 bases between. The CDR3 sequence is 14 residues long. This CDR3 is CASSTGRSYNEQFF. CDR3 bases: TGTGCCAGCAGTACAGGGCGCTCCTACAATGAGCAGTTCTTC.

The chain combines TRBV6-1 with TRBJ1-2, with TRBD1 as a possible D gene (5 bases). The CDR3 runs to 14 residues. Trimming shortened V by 2 bases and J by 3 bases, and 10 bases separated the two germline ends. Germline V gene sequence: CDR1 MNHNS, CDR2 SASEGT. The CDR3 spells CASSESGRHYGYTF. The DNA for the CDR3 is TGTGCCAGCAGTGAATCAGGGAGGCACTATGGCTACACCTTC.

The gene calls are TRBV5-4 and TRBJ1-5; possibly TRBD1 for D (5 bases). Germline V gene lookup returns CDR1 SGHNT and CDR2 YYREEE (reference sequence). V lost 3 bases to trimming and J lost 9 bases, with 10 bases between them. The CDR3 is made up of 12 amino acids. The CDR3: CASSSRQGPQHF. CDR3 bases: TGTGCCAGCAGCTCCCGGCAGGGGCCCCAGCATTTT.

CDR3 DNA sequence: TGTGCCAGCAGCTGGGGGGACAGGGGGCGCACCAAAAACATTCAGTACTTC. Translating it yields CASSWGDRGRTKNIQYF. This chain connects TRBV5-4 to TRBJ2-4, with 12 nucleotides matching TRBD1. The CDR3 spans 17 residues. Trimming cost V 3 bases and J 2 bases; bases outside gene matches: 6. The germline CDR1 and CDR2 sequences are SGHNT and YYREEE (reference sequence).

This clone was detected once. The rearrangement links TRBV19 to TRBJ2-1; D ambiguous. The V gene's germline CDR1 is LNHDA and CDR2 SQIVND (reference sequence). The CDR3 spans 16 residues. V was clipped by 7 bases and J by 0 bases, with 16 bases between them. The CDR3 reads CASTPRPNGSYNEQFF. CDR3 in DNA: TGTGCCAGTACCCCCCGCCCGAACGGCTCCTACAATGAGCAGTTCTTC.

Only one count was recorded for this clone. The CDR3 loop is CSASYRGLIYGYTF. The CDR3 nucleotides are TGCAGCGCGAGTTACAGGGGGCTGATCTATGGCTACACCTTC. This chain uses TRBV29-1 with TRBJ1-2; 9 bases align to TRBD1. Trimming at V came to 7 bases and at J to 4 bases, leaving 10 bases not matched to a gene. The CDR3 is 14 amino acids. Germline values: CDR1 SQVTM, CDR2 ANQGSEA.

This clone came up a few times. The V gene is TRBV29-1, the J gene TRBJ1-2; D is possibly TRBD1 (5 bases). Trimming stripped 5 bases from V and 7 bases from J, with 8 bases between. The CDR3 extends over 10 amino acids. Germline assignment: CDR1 SQVTM and CDR2 ANQGSEA. This chain's CDR3 is CSVRGGGYTF. CDR3 bases: TGCAGCGTTCGGGGGGGTGGCTACACCTTC. The variable domain in full, with the rest retrieved from reference TRBV29-1 and TRBJ1-2, is SAVISQKPSRDICQRGTSLTIQCQVDSQVTMMFWYRQQPGQSLTLIATANQGSEATYESGFVIDKFPISRPNLTFSTLTVSNMSPEDSSIYLCSVRGGGYTFGSGTRLTVV.

This clone was recorded a few times. J is TRBJ1-1 and V is TRBV18, with D hard to call. In germline, CDR1 is KGHSH, CDR2 LQKENI. This CDR3 has 14 amino acids. Trimming took 6 bases from V and 5 from J, leaving 16 bases between them. CDR3 amino acids: CASSREREETEAFF. The CDR3 DNA follows: TGTGCCAGCTCCCGGGAGAGGGAAGAGACTGAAGCTTTCTTT.

This clone was picked up a small number of times. This chain uses TRBV5-6 with TRBJ2-7, with TRBD2 identical over 8 bases. In germline, CDR1 is SGHDT, CDR2 YYEEEE. The CDR3 runs 15 residues. V lost 7 bases and J lost 2; bases outside the gene matches: 11. The CDR3 region is CASRISGSSTYEQYF. The CDR3 DNA sequence: TGTGCCAGCCGCATAAGCGGGAGTTCCACCTACGAGCAGTACTTC.

The chain has TRBV30 and TRBJ1-1; D ambiguous. V was pared by 0 bases and J by 1 base, with 9 bases between. CDR1 GTSNPN and CDR2 SVGIG come from the germline V gene (reference sequence). CDR3 length: 14 residues. Here the CDR3 DNA reads TGTGCCTGGAGTGTAGGGCGGGGGAACACTGAAGCTTTCTTT. Translation gives CAWSVGRGNTEAFF. The variable domain in full, completed from reference TRBV30 and TRBJ1-1, reads SQTIHQWPATLVQPVGSPLSLECTVEGTSNPNLYWYRQAAGRGLQLLFYSVGIGQISSEVPQNLSASRPQDRQFILSSKKLLLSDSGFYLCAWSVGRGNTEAFFGQGTRLTVV.

The rearrangement joins TRBV27 to TRBJ2-7, with TRBD2 identical over 10 bases. V lost 2 bases to trimming and J lost 2 bases; unmatched junction nucleotides: 12. There are 18 residues in the CDR3. CDR1 is MNHEY, CDR2 SMNVEV, per germline (reference sequence). CDR3 coding DNA: TGTGCCAGCAGTTTAACAAGGGCTAGCGGGAGCAGGGCCTACGAGCAGTACTTC. Residues: CASSLTRASGSRAYEQYF.

The V and J genes are TRBV7-9 and TRBJ2-7; TRBD1 matches 9 bases. The CDR3 sequence is 14 residues long. V trimming: 1 base; J trimming: 7 bases; junction bases outside the gene matches: 5. Germline V gives CDR1 SEHNR, CDR2 FQNEAQ (reference sequence). The CDR3 DNA follows: TGTGCCAGCAGCTTAGTGGGGACAGGGATTGAGCAGTACTTC. Amino acid sequence: CASSLVGTGIEQYF.

The CDR3 region is CASSPTSATDTQYF. Here the CDR3 DNA reads TGTGCCAGCAGCCCGACTAGCGCCACAGATACGCAGTATTTT. V and J are TRBV7-2 and TRBJ2-3; 8 bases match TRBD2. The V gene end was trimmed by 5 bases and the J gene end by 2 bases; junction bases not matched to a gene: 3. Germline-derived CDR1 and CDR2 are SGHTA and FQGNSA. This CDR3 is built from 14 residues.

V and J are TRBV5-8 and TRBJ2-7, with 10 positions matching TRBD1. Germline assignment: CDR1 SGHTS and CDR2 YDEGEE. The trim removed 4 bases at V and 4 bases at J, leaving 8 bases unmatched. This CDR3 has 15 residues. Written as DNA, the CDR3 is TGTGCCAGCAGCGGTCCGGGACAGGGGCGTTACGAGCAGTACTTC. It specifies CASSGPGQGRYEQYF.

The gene calls are TRBV5-4 and TRBJ2-3, with 9 positions matching TRBD1. The V segment lost 4 bases and the J segment 3 bases; nucleotides outside the gene matches: 15. The length of the CDR3 is 18 residues. Germline V gene lookup returns CDR1 SGHNT and CDR2 YYREEE (reference sequence). CDR3 sequence (DNA): TGTGCCAGCAGCCCCGGGACAGGGCTCAACCGGCGGACAGATACGCAGTATTTT. It specifies CASSPGTGLNRRTDTQYF.

V and J are TRBV25-1 and TRBJ2-7; 9 bases agree with TRBD1. The CDR3 is 16 amino acids. Germline V gene data show CDR1 as MGHDK and CDR2 as SYGVNS. J gave up 2 bases and V 2 bases, and 7 bases lay outside the gene matches. The CDR3 nucleotides read TGTGCCAGCAGTGAACCGGGACAGGGCCGCCCCTACGAGCAGTACTTC. Amino acids: CASSEPGQGRPYEQYF.

The chain employs TRBV27 and TRBJ2-2, with D possibly being TRBD1 (5 bases). With 4 bases removed from V and 4 bases from J, the gap between germline ends came to 10 bases. The CDR3 runs 14 residues. Germline CDR1 and CDR2: MNHEY and SMNVEV (reference sequence). In nucleotides, the CDR3 is TGTGCCAGCAGTTACGACAGTTTCACCGGGGAGCTGTTTTTT. It specifies CASSYDSFTGELFF.

The chain uses TRBV29-1 and TRBJ1-1; D not resolved. In germline, CDR1 is SQVTM, CDR2 ANQGSEA. There are 14 residues in the CDR3. V was pared by 8 bases and J by 0 bases, with 16 bases between. The CDR3 region is CSIVGGQMNTEAFF. CDR3 nucleotide sequence: TGCAGCATCGTGGGTGGGCAGATGAACACTGAAGCTTTCTTT.

J is TRBJ1-3 and V is TRBV7-8, with D maybe TRBD1 (5 bases). This CDR3 spans 14 amino acids. CDR1 is SGHVS and CDR2 is FQNEAQ in the germline V gene. The V and J ends lost 5 bases and 0 bases respectively, with 8 bases between them. This CDR3 is CASSLDSSGNTIYF. DNA for the CDR3: TGTGCCAGCAGCCTAGACAGCTCTGGAAACACCATATATTTT.